This passage covers 4 T cell receptor beta chains from one sample sequenced in a study of cytomegalovirus exposure and HLA in healthy donors. With 60 Vbeta and 13 Jbeta primers, the PCR was carried out. The assay was immunoSEQ multiplex PCR, and TCRdb's table has in-frame clones only and misses some. Of some 96,000 clones in the sample, about 76% were seen once. The sequenced sample consisted of PBMCs. These TCRs come from a man aged 40-50 years in good health and CMV-seropositive.

The rearrangement joins TRBV7-9 to TRBJ2-1; D gene ambiguous. Germline V gene sequence: CDR1 SEHNR, CDR2 FQNEAQ (reference sequence). CDR3 size: 14 residues. The ends were cut back, 1 base at V and 0 bases at J, with 4 bases in the middle. The CDR3 loop is CASSLVSSYNEQFF. CDR3 bases: TGTGCCAGCAGCTTAGTTAGCTCCTACAATGAGCAGTTCTTC.

This clone was seen more than once but under ten times. The CDR3 spells CASSLDVTVYGYTF. The CDR3 DNA sequence: TGCGCCAGCAGCTTGGACGTAACGGTATATGGCTACACCTTC. The rearrangement uses TRBV5-1 and TRBJ1-2; no definite D call. V lost 0 bases and J 5 bases, leaving 11 bases between the germline ends. Per germline, CDR1 SGHRS and CDR2 YFSETQ. The CDR3 runs to 14 residues.

This chain connects TRBV16 to TRBJ2-1; D is undetermined. The V end lost 4 bases, the J end lost 6 bases, and 4 bases lay between the germline ends. Germline values: CDR1 KGHSY, CDR2 FQNENV. The CDR3 has 11 amino acids. The CDR3 loop is CASSPLNEQFF. The CDR3 coding sequence is TGTGCCAGCAGCCCTCTCAATGAGCAGTTCTTC.

V gene TRBV5-4 combines with J gene TRBJ2-5; 9 nucleotides match TRBD2. V lost 0 bases to trimming and J lost 7 bases; unmatched junction nucleotides: 10. The CDR3 runs to 16 residues. CDR1 is SGHNT and CDR2 is YYREEE in the germline V gene (reference sequence). The CDR3: CASSLEGGGGVRTQYF. The CDR3 nucleotides read TGTGCCAGCAGCTTGGAGGGGGGCGGGGGGGTGAGGACCCAGTACTTC.